These 18 T cell receptor beta chains came from one sample sequenced in a study of neoadjuvant anti-PD-1 for oral cavity cancer. Method: immunoSEQ multiplex PCR; TCRdb's copy keeps in-frame clones and lacks some. This table has around 60,000 clones, 65% to 80% appearing once. The sample here was PBMCs, taken before nivolumab (anti-PD-1) treatment. These receptors were taken from a person between 40 and 85 years old with oral cavity squamous cell carcinoma.

The CDR3 loop reads CASSVGFLSSGNTIYF. The CDR3 region has the DNA TGTGCCAGCAGCGTAGGTTTCCTCTCGAGTGGAAACACCATATATTTT. The V gene is TRBV9, the J gene TRBJ1-3; no definite D call. V dropped 0 bases and J dropped 3 bases, with 13 bases sitting between them. This CDR3 comprises 16 residues. Germline V gene data show CDR1 as SGDLS and CDR2 as YYNGEE.

The chain employs TRBV11-2 and TRBJ2-7, with D perhaps matching TRBD1 (5 bases). Germline values: CDR1 SGHAT, CDR2 FQNNGV. V lost 5 bases and J 3 bases, leaving 14 bases between the germline ends. The CDR3 consists of 14 residues. The CDR3 region is CASSPREVNYEQYF. The CDR3, as DNA: TGTGCCAGCAGCCCCAGGGAAGTTAACTACGAGCAGTACTTC.

The rearrangement joins TRBV19 to TRBJ1-5; D is uncertain. The ends were cut back, 4 bases at V and 6 bases at J, with 13 bases in the middle. This CDR3 contains 14 residues. The germline CDR1 and CDR2 sequences are LNHDA and SQIVND (reference sequence). The CDR3 sequence: CASSTLAGTQPQHF. For the CDR3, the DNA is TGTGCCAGTAGTACCCTCGCGGGCACTCAGCCCCAGCATTTT.

V is TRBV7-8 and J is TRBJ1-6, with a possible D match to TRBD1 (5 bases). The CDR3 sequence is 11 residues long. V was clipped by 6 bases and J by 11 bases, with 8 bases between them. Germline V lookup: CDR1 SGHVS, CDR2 FQNEAQ. The CDR3 DNA follows: TGTGCCAGCAGTGAAGGGGCACCCCTCCACTTT. Protein: CASSEGAPLHF.

V is TRBV5-4 and J is TRBJ2-7; 7 nucleotides align to TRBD1. The germline gives CDR1 SGHNT, CDR2 YYREEE (reference sequence). The CDR3 totals 14 residues. The ends lost 2 bases at V and 1 base at J; junction bases unmatched: 3. The CDR3 DNA sequence: TGTGCCAGCAGCTTTGGGGACAGATCCTACGAGCAGTACTTC. This translates into CASSFGDRSYEQYF.

This clone is a singleton in its sample. The chain is built from TRBV7-2 and TRBJ2-1; TRBD1 matches at 10 bases. This CDR3 has 15 residues. The V gene end was trimmed by 6 bases and the J gene end by 8 bases; junction bases not matched to a gene: 10. From germline, CDR1 is SGHTA and CDR2 FQGNSA. The CDR3, as DNA: TGTGCCAGCAGGGATACCGGGACAGGGGTCGATGAGCAGTTCTTC. Protein: CASRDTGTGVDEQFF. Combining the CDR3 with reference TRBV7-2 and TRBJ2-1 gives the whole variable domain GAGVSQSPSNKVTEKGKDVELRCDPISGHTALYWYRQSLGQGLEFLIYFQGNSAPDKSGLPSDRFSAERTGGSVSTLTIQRTQQEDSAVYLCASRDTGTGVDEQFFGPGTRLTVL.

This clone has at least ten counts. The V and J genes are TRBV5-1 and TRBJ2-1; 12 bases agree with TRBD2. Germline V gene data show CDR1 as SGHRS and CDR2 as YFSETQ. Trimming took 4 bases from V and 2 from J; bases not matched to a gene: 4. This CDR3 has 16 amino acids. The CDR3 DNA follows: TGCGCCAGCAGCCTTACTAGCGGGGGGACCTACAATGAGCAGTTCTTC. Its translation is CASSLTSGGTYNEQFF.

This clone showed up just a few times. The chain carries TRBV2 and TRBJ2-1, with D uncertain. Germline-derived CDR1 and CDR2 are SNHLY and FYNNEI. CDR3 length equals 12 residues. Trimming left V 6 bases short and J 6 bases short, with 9 bases between. The chain's CDR3 is CASRGRTNEQFF. CDR3 nucleotide sequence: TGTGCCAGCAGAGGACGGACCAATGAGCAGTTCTTC.

The V gene is TRBV9, the J gene TRBJ2-6; D gene ambiguous. V lost 4 bases to trimming and J lost 2 bases, with 7 bases between them. The CDR3 is 14 residues long. Germline V lookup: CDR1 SGDLS, CDR2 YYNGEE. This CDR3 is CASSFGTGANVLTF. CDR3 bases: TGTGCCAGCAGCTTTGGTACTGGGGCCAACGTCCTGACTTTC.

The chain recombines TRBV5-1 with TRBJ2-2, with TRBD1 identical over 10 bases. The V and J ends lost 5 bases and 5 bases, in that order; junction bases with no gene match: 12. Germline assignment: CDR1 SGHRS and CDR2 YFSETQ. The length of the CDR3 is 17 residues. CDR3 coding DNA: TGCGCCAGCAGTCCTCCGGGACAGGGGTGGAAAACCGGGGAGCTGTTTTTT. Amino acids: CASSPPGQGWKTGELFF.

The J gene is TRBJ2-7, the V gene TRBV18, with D hard to call. Looked up from germline, CDR1 is KGHSH and CDR2 is LQKENI. CDR3 length: 14 residues. V lost 4 bases to trimming and J lost 3 bases, with 13 bases between them. CDR3 residues: CASSRPDGLYEQYF. The CDR3 coding sequence is TGTGCCAGCTCACGACCGGACGGCCTCTACGAGCAGTACTTC.

V is TRBV14 and J is TRBJ1-2; 9 bases are a match to TRBD1. Germline V lookup: CDR1 SGHDN, CDR2 FVKESK. This CDR3 spans 17 amino acids. The V gene end was trimmed by 1 base and the J gene end by 7 bases; junction bases not matched to a gene: 13. CDR3 sequence (DNA): TGTGCCAGCAGCCAAGGGCTACCCGGGACAGGGTTAGGTGGCTACACCTTC. Protein product: CASSQGLPGTGLGGYTF.

The chain carries TRBV6-1 and TRBJ2-2; TRBD1 matches 9 bases. Unmatched junction bases numbered 7, after V lost 10 bases and J lost 4 bases. Germline values: CDR1 MNHNS, CDR2 SASEGT. This CDR3 comprises 14 residues. The CDR3 loop is CATGTGIVTGELFF. In DNA form, the CDR3 reads TGTGCCACCGGGACAGGGATTGTCACCGGGGAGCTGTTTTTT.

The CDR3: CSVKGQGISEAFF. The CDR3 DNA follows: TGCAGCGTTAAGGGACAGGGGATCTCTGAAGCTTTCTTT. The J gene is TRBJ1-1, the V gene TRBV29-1, with TRBD1 matching 10 bases. This CDR3 region has 13 residues. The V and J ends lost 5 bases and 6 bases, in that order; junction bases with no gene match: 6. Germline V gene data show CDR1 as SQVTM and CDR2 as ANQGSEA.

The V call is TRBV10-1, the J call TRBJ2-1; D could derive from TRBD1 or TRBD2 (6 bases each). Per the germline V gene, CDR1 is WNHNN and CDR2 is SYGVQD (reference sequence). The CDR3 has 15 residues. V lost 0 bases to trimming and J lost 13 bases, with 19 bases between them. CDR3 sequence: CASSESGASRESQFF. The CDR3 bases are TGCGCCAGCAGTGAGTCGGGGGCCTCCCGGGAGAGCCAGTTCTTC.

The chain couples TRBV11-2 to TRBJ2-7, with D hard to call. The V and J ends lost 5 bases and 0 bases respectively, with 2 bases between them. The germline V gene has CDR1 SGHAT and CDR2 FQNNGV. The CDR3 is 11 amino acids. DNA of the CDR3: TGTGCCAGCAGCCACTCCTACGAGCAGTACTTC. Translating gives CASSHSYEQYF.

This chain uses TRBV29-1 with TRBJ1-2; tentatively, D is TRBD1 (6 bases). The CDR3 is made up of 12 amino acids. CDR1 SQVTM and CDR2 ANQGSEA come from the germline V gene. CDR3: CGLRGARYGYTF. CDR3 DNA sequence: TGCGGGTTGAGGGGGGCGCGATATGGCTACACCTTC. The whole variable domain, remainder taken from reference TRBV29-1 and TRBJ1-2, is SAVISQKPSRDICQRGTSLTIQCQVDSQVTMMFWYRQQPGQSLTLIATANQGSEATYESGFVIDKFPISRPNLTFSTLTVSNMSPEDSSIYLCGLRGARYGYTFGSGTRLTVV.

J is TRBJ2-7 and V is TRBV7-8; weak D call: TRBD1 (6 bases). CDR1 and CDR2 from the germline V gene are SGHVS and FQNEAQ. This CDR3 has 14 residues. The ends were cut back, 7 bases at V and 0 bases at J, with 13 bases in the middle. The CDR3 loop is CASILRGNSYEQYF. In DNA form, the CDR3 reads TGTGCCAGCATTTTAAGGGGGAACTCCTACGAGCAGTACTTC.